The 8 T cell receptor beta chains reported below all come from one sample, sequenced in a study of human thymus T cells. In corrective heart surgery, resections were taken, and these provided the thymus tissue. Assay: immunoSEQ multiplex PCR; the TCRdb copy retains only in-frame clones and omits some. The sample records some 130,000 clones, around 94% being singletons. The sample taken for sequencing was thymus tissue. These receptors all stem from a boy younger than two with a congenital heart defect but otherwise immunologically healthy.

The chain uses TRBV5-8 and TRBJ2-3; D not certain. Per germline, CDR1 SGHTS and CDR2 YDEGEE. The V end was cut by 4 bases, the J end by 9 bases, with 9 bases between. The CDR3 contains 11 residues. The CDR3 reads CASSVIHTQYF. In DNA, the CDR3 is TGTGCCAGCAGCGTCATTCACACGCAGTATTTT.

V and J are TRBV6-1 and TRBJ1-6; TRBD1 aligns across 7 bases. V dropped 0 bases and J dropped 7; count of bases not matched to a gene: 15. This CDR3 contains 19 residues. Germline V gene sequence: CDR1 MNHNS, CDR2 SASEGT. DNA for the CDR3: TGTGCCAGCAGTGAAGCTTCGGCCCAATCGGACAGGCCGAATTCACCCCTCCACTTT. It is translated as CASSEASAQSDRPNSPLHF.

This clone was detected once. The chain joins TRBV29-1 to TRBJ1-2; possible D gene TRBD1, 6 bases. The V and J ends lost 5 bases and 5 bases respectively, with 24 bases between them. The CDR3 is 16 residues long. Germline V gene data show CDR1 as SQVTM and CDR2 as ANQGSEA. This CDR3 reads CSVPGPTAGARYGYTF. As DNA, the CDR3 is TGCAGCGTTCCTGGGCCAACTGCGGGGGCGAGGTATGGCTACACCTTC.

The gene calls are TRBV12-5 and TRBJ2-1; 8 positions match TRBD1. The CDR3 loop spans 17 amino acids. Trimming removed 6 bases from V and 5 bases from J; junction bases left unmatched: 15. The germline V gene has CDR1 LGHNT and CDR2 FRNRAP. CDR3 residues: CASGYLPKDRANNEQFF. The CDR3 region has the DNA TGTGCTAGTGGCTATTTGCCAAAGGACAGGGCGAACAATGAGCAGTTCTTC. The full variable domain, rest sourced from reference TRBV12-5 and TRBJ2-1, is DARVTQTPRHKVTEMGQEVTMRCQPILGHNTVFWYRQTMMQGLELLAYFRNRAPLDDSGMPKDRFSAEMPDATLATLKIQPSEPRDSAVYFCASGYLPKDRANNEQFFGPGTRLTVL.

DNA for the CDR3: TGTGCCAGGCCGAGAGCGGGGGCGTACAATGAGCAGTTCTTC. Its translation: CARPRAGAYNEQFF. This rearrangement joins TRBV19 to TRBJ2-1, with 8 bases that match TRBD2. Germline CDR1 is LNHDA and CDR2 is SQIVND (reference sequence). This CDR3 has 14 amino acids. The V segment lost 9 bases and the J segment 4 bases; nucleotides outside the gene matches: 8.

CDR3 region: CASSPPSQRGRAGELFF. CDR3 nucleotides: TGTGCCAGCTCACCACCTTCGCAAAGGGGGCGCGCCGGGGAGCTGTTTTTT. The V and J genes are TRBV18 and TRBJ2-2; 7 bases map to TRBD1. This CDR3 contains 17 residues. Germline CDR1 reads KGHSH; CDR2 reads LQKENI. V trimming: 0 bases; J trimming: 6 bases; junction bases outside the gene matches: 10. The variable domain in full, with the rest retrieved from reference TRBV18 and TRBJ2-2, is NAGVMQNPRHLVRRRGQEARLRCSPMKGHSHVYWYRQLPEEGLKFMVYLQKENIIDESGMPKERFSAEFPKEGPSILRIQQVVRGDSAAYFCASSPPSQRGRAGELFFGEGSRLTVL.

The chain recombines TRBV28 with TRBJ1-2; D unresolved. Germline CDR1 MDHEN, CDR2 SYDVKM. With 6 bases removed from V and 3 bases from J, the gap between germline ends came to 11 bases. This CDR3 region has 13 residues. CDR3 region: CASSLTVDYGYTF. CDR3 DNA sequence: TGTGCCAGCAGCCTTACAGTTGACTATGGCTACACCTTC.

The rearrangement links TRBV7-2 to TRBJ2-5, with TRBD2 as a possible D gene (5 bases). The CDR3 extends over 18 amino acids. Trimming left V 1 base short and J 0 bases short, with 18 bases between. The germline gives CDR1 SGHTA, CDR2 FQGNSA. Here the CDR3 DNA reads TGTGCCAGCAGCTTAGGGCCTCAGGAAGAGAGGGACCAAGAGACCCAGTACTTC. Residues: CASSLGPQEERDQETQYF.